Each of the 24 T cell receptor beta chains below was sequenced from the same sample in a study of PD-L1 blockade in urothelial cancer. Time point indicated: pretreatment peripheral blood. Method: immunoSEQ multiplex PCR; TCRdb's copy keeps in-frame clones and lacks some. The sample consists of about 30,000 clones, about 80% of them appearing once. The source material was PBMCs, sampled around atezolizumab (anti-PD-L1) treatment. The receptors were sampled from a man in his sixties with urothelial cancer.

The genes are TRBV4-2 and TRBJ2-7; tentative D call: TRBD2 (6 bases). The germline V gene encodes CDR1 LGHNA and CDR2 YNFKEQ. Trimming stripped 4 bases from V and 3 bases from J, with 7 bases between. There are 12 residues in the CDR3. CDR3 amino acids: CASSRDFYEQYF. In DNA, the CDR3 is TGTGCCAGCAGCCGGGACTTCTACGAGCAGTACTTC.

This CDR3 reads CASSLSTVGQPQHF. The CDR3 coding sequence is TGTGCCAGCAGTCTCTCAACCGTTGGCCAGCCCCAGCATTTT. The chain has TRBV6-1 and TRBJ1-5; D unresolved. Germline CDR1 reads MNHNS; CDR2 reads SASEGT. This CDR3 is 14 amino acids long. V dropped 5 bases and J dropped 7 bases, with 15 bases sitting between them.

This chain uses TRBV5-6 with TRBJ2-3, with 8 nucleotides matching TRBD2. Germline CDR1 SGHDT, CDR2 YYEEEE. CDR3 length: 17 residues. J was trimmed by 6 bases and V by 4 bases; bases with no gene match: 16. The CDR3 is CASSDEPGTSGRDTQYF. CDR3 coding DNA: TGTGCCAGCAGCGACGAGCCCGGGACTAGTGGGAGGGATACGCAGTATTTT.

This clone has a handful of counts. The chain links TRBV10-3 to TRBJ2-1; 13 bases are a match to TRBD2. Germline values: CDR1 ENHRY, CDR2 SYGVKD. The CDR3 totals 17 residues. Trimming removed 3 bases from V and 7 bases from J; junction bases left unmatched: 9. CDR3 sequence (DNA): TGTGCCATCAGTGATTCTTCGCGGACTAGCGGGAGAAATGAGCAGTTCTTC. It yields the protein CAISDSSRTSGRNEQFF.

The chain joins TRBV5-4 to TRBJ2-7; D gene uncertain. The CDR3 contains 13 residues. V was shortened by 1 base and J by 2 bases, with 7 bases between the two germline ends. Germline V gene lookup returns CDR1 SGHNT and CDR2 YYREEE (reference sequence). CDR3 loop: CASSLQATYEQYF. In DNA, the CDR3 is TGTGCCAGCAGCTTGCAGGCGACCTACGAGCAGTACTTC.

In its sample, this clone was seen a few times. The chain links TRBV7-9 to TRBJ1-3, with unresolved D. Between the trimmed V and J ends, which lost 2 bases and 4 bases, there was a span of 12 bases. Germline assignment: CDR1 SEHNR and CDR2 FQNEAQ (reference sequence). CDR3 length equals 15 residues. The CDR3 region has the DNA TGTGCCAGCAGCTTATCGACGCGGAGAGGAAACACCATATATTTT. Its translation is CASSLSTRRGNTIYF.

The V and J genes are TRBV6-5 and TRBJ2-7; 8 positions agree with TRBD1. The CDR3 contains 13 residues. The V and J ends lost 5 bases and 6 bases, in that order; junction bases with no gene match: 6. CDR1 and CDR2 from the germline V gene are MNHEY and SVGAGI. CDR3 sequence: CASSNDRGSEQYF. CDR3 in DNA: TGTGCCAGCAGTAATGACAGGGGTAGCGAGCAGTACTTC.

The CDR3 protein is CASRLNLGASQPQHF. The CDR3 bases are TGCGCCAGCCGCCTAAACCTAGGGGCGTCACAGCCCCAGCATTTT. The V call is TRBV5-1, the J call TRBJ1-5; maybe TRBD1 (5 bases). This CDR3 contains 15 residues. The ends were cut back, 7 bases at V and 7 bases at J, with 21 bases in the middle. The V gene's germline CDR1 is SGHRS and CDR2 YFSETQ.

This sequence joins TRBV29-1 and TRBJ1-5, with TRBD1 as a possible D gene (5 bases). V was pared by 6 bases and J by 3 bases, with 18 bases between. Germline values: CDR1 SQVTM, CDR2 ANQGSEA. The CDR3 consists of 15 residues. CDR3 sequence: CSVTTDEYDNQPQHF. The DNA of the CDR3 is TGCAGCGTGACGACAGATGAGTACGACAATCAGCCCCAGCATTTT.

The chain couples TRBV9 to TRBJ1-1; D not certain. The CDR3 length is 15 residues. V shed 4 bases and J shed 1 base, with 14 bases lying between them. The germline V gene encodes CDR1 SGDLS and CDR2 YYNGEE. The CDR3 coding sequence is TGTGCCAGCAGCCCAGGAGGCAGAACGAACACTGAAGCTTTCTTT. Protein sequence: CASSPGGRTNTEAFF.

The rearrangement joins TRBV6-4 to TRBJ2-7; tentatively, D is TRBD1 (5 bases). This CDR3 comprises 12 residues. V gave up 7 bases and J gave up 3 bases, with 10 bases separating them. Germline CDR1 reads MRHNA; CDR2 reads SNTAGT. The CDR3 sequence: CASNQGFYEQYF. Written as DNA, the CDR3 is TGTGCCAGCAATCAGGGTTTCTACGAGCAGTACTTC.

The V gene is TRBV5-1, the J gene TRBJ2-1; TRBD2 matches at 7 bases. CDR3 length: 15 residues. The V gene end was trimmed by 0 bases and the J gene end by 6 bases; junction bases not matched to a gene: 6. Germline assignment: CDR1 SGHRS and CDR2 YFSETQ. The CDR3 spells CASSLGTRDSNEQFF. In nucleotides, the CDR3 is TGCGCCAGCAGCTTGGGGACTAGAGATTCCAATGAGCAGTTCTTC. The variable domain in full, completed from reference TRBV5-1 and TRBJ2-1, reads KAGVTQTPRYLIKTRGQQVTLSCSPISGHRSVSWYQQTPGQGLQFLFEYFSETQRNKGNFPGRFSGRQFSNSRSEMNVSTLELGDSALYLCASSLGTRDSNEQFFGPGTRLTVL.

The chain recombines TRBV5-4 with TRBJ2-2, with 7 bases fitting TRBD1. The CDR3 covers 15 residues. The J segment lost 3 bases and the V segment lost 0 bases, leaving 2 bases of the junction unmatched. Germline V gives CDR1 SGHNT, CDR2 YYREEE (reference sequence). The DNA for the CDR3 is TGTGCCAGCAGCTTGGCCGACAGGGACACCGGGGAGCTGTTTTTT. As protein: CASSLADRDTGELFF.

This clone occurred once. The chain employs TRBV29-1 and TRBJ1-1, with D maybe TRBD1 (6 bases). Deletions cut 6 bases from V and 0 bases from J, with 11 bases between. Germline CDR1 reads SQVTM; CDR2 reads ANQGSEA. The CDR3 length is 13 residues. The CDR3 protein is CSVATGMNTEAFF. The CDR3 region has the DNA TGCAGCGTCGCCACAGGGATGAACACTGAAGCTTTCTTT.

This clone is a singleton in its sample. The CDR3 sequence: CASSPPLRLANQETQYF. In DNA form, the CDR3 reads TGTGCCAGCAGCCCACCCTTAAGACTAGCGAACCAAGAGACCCAGTACTTC. The V gene is TRBV7-9, the J gene TRBJ2-5; 8 positions match TRBD2. Per germline, CDR1 SEHNR and CDR2 FQNEAQ (reference sequence). V gave up 5 bases and J gave up 0 bases; unmatched junction bases: 11. CDR3 length: 17 residues.

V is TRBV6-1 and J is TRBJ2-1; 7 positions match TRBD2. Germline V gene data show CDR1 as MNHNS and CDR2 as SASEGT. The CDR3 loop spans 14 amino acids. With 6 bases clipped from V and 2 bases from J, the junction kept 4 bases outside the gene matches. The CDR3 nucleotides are TGTGCCAGCAGCTCTAGCGGAGCCTACAATGAGCAGTTCTTC. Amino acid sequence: CASSSSGAYNEQFF.

The CDR3 region is CASSPPAGTNQPQHF. The CDR3 DNA sequence: TGTGCCAGCAGTCCCCCCGCGGGGACCAATCAGCCCCAGCATTTT. The chain couples TRBV28 to TRBJ1-5; D is perhaps TRBD1 (5 bases). V shed 5 bases and J shed 3 bases, with 14 bases lying between them. The CDR3 extends over 15 amino acids. Germline CDR1 MDHEN, CDR2 SYDVKM. Drawing the rest from reference TRBV28 and TRBJ1-5, the complete variable domain is DVKVTQSSRYLVKRTGEKVFLECVQDMDHENMFWYRQDPGLGLRLIYFSYDVKMKEKGDIPEGYSVSREKKERFSLILESASTNQTSMYLCASSPPAGTNQPQHFGDGTRLSIL.

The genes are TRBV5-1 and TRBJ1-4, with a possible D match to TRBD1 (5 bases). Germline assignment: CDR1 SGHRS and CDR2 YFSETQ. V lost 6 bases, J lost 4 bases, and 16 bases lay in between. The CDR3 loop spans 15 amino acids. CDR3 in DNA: TGCGCCAGCACCAATGGCGACAGAGGTAATGAAAAACTGTTTTTT. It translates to CASTNGDRGNEKLFF.

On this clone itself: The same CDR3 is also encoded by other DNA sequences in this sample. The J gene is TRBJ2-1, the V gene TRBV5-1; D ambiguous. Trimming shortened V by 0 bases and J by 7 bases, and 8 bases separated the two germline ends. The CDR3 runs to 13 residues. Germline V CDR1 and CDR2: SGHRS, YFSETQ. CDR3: CASSLAPRNEQFF. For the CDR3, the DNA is TGCGCCAGCAGCTTGGCGCCCAGAAATGAGCAGTTCTTC. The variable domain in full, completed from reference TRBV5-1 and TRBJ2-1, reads KAGVTQTPRYLIKTRGQQVTLSCSPISGHRSVSWYQQTPGQGLQFLFEYFSETQRNKGNFPGRFSGRQFSNSRSEMNVSTLELGDSALYLCASSLAPRNEQFFGPGTRLTVL.

The DNA for the CDR3 is TGTGCCAGCTCACCTCGGTCGGACAGGGGGGGAAACGAGCAGTACTTC. Its protein product is CASSPRSDRGGNEQYF. The chain links TRBV18 to TRBJ2-7; 10 bases fit TRBD1. The V and J ends lost 3 bases and 5 bases, in that order; junction bases with no gene match: 10. Germline CDR1 KGHSH, CDR2 LQKENI. There are 16 residues in the CDR3.

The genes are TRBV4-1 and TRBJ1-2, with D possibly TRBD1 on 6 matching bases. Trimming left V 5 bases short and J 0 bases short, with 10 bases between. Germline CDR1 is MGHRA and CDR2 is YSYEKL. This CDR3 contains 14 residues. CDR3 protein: CASSSGATNYGYTF. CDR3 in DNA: TGCGCCAGCAGCTCAGGGGCGACTAACTATGGCTACACCTTC.

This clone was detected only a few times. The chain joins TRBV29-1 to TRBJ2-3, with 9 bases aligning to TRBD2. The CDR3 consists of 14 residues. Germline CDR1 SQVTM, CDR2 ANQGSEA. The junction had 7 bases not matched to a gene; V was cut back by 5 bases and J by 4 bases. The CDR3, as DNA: TGCAGCGTTCGTAGCGGGAGTGGTGCAGATACGCAGTATTTT. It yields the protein CSVRSGSGADTQYF.

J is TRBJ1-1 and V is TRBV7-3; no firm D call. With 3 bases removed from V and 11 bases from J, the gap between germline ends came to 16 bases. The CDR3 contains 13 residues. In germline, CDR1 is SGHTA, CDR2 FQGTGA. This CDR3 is CASSFGNTSPAFF. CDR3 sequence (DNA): TGTGCCAGCAGCTTCGGGAATACCTCGCCCGCTTTCTTT.

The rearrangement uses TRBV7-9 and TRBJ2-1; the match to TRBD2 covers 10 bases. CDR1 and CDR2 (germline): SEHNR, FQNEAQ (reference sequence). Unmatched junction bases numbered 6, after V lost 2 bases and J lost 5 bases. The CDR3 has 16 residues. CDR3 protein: CASSLSLAGRDNEQFF. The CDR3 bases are TGTGCCAGCAGCTTATCACTAGCGGGAAGGGACAATGAGCAGTTCTTC.